This T cell receptor (beta chain) is drawn from a study of control samples from healthy donors and cancer patients. Germline-derived CDR1 and CDR2 are MNHEY and SVGEGT. V lost 6 bases to trimming and J lost 1 base, with 9 bases between them. The CDR3 consists of 13 residues. The data were produced by immunoSEQ multiplex PCR, yet TCRdb's version contains in-frame clones alone and is incomplete. The sample holds 80,000 to 100,000 clones, about 91% seen once. The receptor was derived from a man between 25 and 39 years old in good health. The sequenced material came from blood. J is TRBJ1-1 and V is TRBV6-2 or TRBV6-3; no definite D call. CDR3: CASSPRGNTEAFF. The CDR3 DNA sequence: TGTGCCAGCAGCCCCCGTGGGAACACTGAAGCTTTCTTT.